Listed below are T cell receptor beta chains from one sample, sequenced in a study of blood T cell repertoires in COVID-19. The repertoire was sequenced with immunoSEQ multiplex PCR; TCRdb's copy has only in-frame clones and lacks some. This sample yields about 67,000 clones, of which about 86% are seen a single time; about 4.4% belongs to the top ten. The sequenced sample was peripheral blood. The source is a man aged 50 or older with active COVID-19. CDR3s include the opening cysteine and the closing phenylalanine or tryptophan. A D gene is named only where the DNA matches it firmly. Rows may omit the clone size; those that give it use once, few, many or a size class.

>TRBV11-3|-|TRBJ2-5|-
CASSLVPGRGTQYF
TGTGCCAGCAGCTTAGTTCCTGGAAGAGGGACCCAGTACTTC
>TRBV30|-|TRBJ1-4|-
CALHPGRIFNEKLFF
TGTGCCTTGCACCCGGGGAGGATATTTAATGAAAAACTGTTTTTT
>TRBV19|-|TRBJ2-7|-
CASSPDRQVYEQYF
TGTGCCAGTAGTCCCGACAGGCAGGTCTACGAGCAGTACTTC
>TRBV27|-|TRBJ2-7|once
CASSLKGGEFYEQYF
TGTGCCAGCAGTTTGAAAGGGGGAGAATTCTACGAGCAGTACTTC
>TRBV2|TRBD1|TRBJ1-1|-
CASSSDRGRIDTEAFF
TGTGCCAGCAGTTCGGACAGGGGGCGCATAGACACTGAAGCTTTCTTT
>TRBV24-1|TRBD1|TRBJ1-5|-
CATSDRDNQPQHF
TGTGCCACTTCGGACAGGGACAATCAGCCCCAGCATTTT
>TRBV10-2|TRBD1|TRBJ1-1|-
CASSRGQGLGAFF
TGCGCCAGCAGCAGGGGACAGGGGCTAGGGGCTTTCTTT
>TRBV4-1|-|TRBJ1-5|-
CASSGAPYSNQPQHF
TGCGCCAGCAGCGGGGCGCCTTATAGCAATCAGCCCCAGCATTTT
>TRBV2|-|TRBJ2-5|-
CASTSRETQYF
TGTGCCAGCACATCTCGGGAGACCCAGTACTTC
>TRBV2|TRBD2|TRBJ2-7|-
CASRKTSAGESSYEQYF
TGTGCCAGCAGGAAGACCTCAGCGGGGGAAAGCTCCTACGAGCAGTACTTC
>TRBV5-1|TRBD1|TRBJ2-6|-
CASSLTGGRVANVLTF
TGCGCCAGCAGCTTGACAGGGGGCAGGGTGGCCAACGTCCTGACTTTC
>TRBV18|TRBD1|TRBJ2-2|once
CASSPTTGGRTGELFF
TGTGCCAGCTCACCAACTACAGGGGGAAGAACCGGGGAGCTGTTTTTT
>TRBV5-1|-|TRBJ1-4|-
CASSLPTDSNEKLFF
TGCGCCAGCAGCTTACCTACGGACAGTAATGAAAAACTGTTTTTT
>TRBV6-2/TRBV6-3|TRBD2|TRBJ2-5|-
CASSYLSSGRGETQYF
TGTGCCAGCAGTTACTTATCTAGCGGGAGAGGGGAGACCCAGTACTTC
>TRBV30|TRBD2|TRBJ2-3|-
CAWSVRGLAPNTDTQYF
TGTGCCTGGAGTGTGAGAGGACTAGCGCCGAACACAGATACGCAGTATTTT